This T cell receptor (beta chain) was observed in a study of T-cell memory formation after mild COVID-19. The CDR3 loop spans 11 amino acids. CDR1 is SGHTA, CDR2 FQGNSA, per germline. V lost 8 bases and J 2 bases, leaving 6 bases between the germline ends. Barcoded TCR alpha and TCR beta cDNA libraries with UMIs came from 5'RACE using constant-segment primers. Using its own MiXCR run on the 5' RACE reads, TCRdb lists one record per CDR3 protein. The sample holds under 300,000 distinct CDR3 sequences, more than 15% seen once. This chain links TRBV7-2 with TRBJ2-5; D gene unclear. The sequence was collected from a man younger than 35 who had mild COVID-19 (a few samples of this study predate the infection). Cell type and time point are not known. The sample consisted of PBMCs or a T cell subset sorted from them (not recorded which). The CDR3 spells CASGLQETQYF. DNA of the CDR3: TGTGCCAGCGGGTTGCAAGAGACCCAGTACTTC.